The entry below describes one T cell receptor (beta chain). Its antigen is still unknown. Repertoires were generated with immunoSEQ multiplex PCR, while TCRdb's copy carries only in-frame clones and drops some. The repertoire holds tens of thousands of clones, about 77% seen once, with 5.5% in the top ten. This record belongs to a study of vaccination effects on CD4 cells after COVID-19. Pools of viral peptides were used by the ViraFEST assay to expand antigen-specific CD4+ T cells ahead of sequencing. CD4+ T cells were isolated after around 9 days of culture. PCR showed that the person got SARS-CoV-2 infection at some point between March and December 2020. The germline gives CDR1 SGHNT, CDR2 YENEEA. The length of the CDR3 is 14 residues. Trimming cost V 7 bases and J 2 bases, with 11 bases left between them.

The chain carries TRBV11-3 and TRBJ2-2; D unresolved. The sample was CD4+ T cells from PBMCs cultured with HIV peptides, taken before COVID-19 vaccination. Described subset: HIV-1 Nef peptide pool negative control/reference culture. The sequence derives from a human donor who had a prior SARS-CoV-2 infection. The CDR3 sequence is CASKVGRNTGELFF. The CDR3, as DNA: TGTGCCAGCAAGGTCGGCCGTAACACCGGGGAGCTGTTTTTT.